This T cell receptor (beta chain) was observed in a study of T cell responses to AZD1222 COVID-19 vaccine. Whole-study findings and limits: Clonal diversity was possibly underestimated, and white British individuals and females predominated among donors. Nearly half of spike-specific TCRs reportedly go after variant regions that carry no mutations.

Profiled with immunoSEQ multiplex PCR; TCRdb holds only in-frame clones, not every one. Among over 100,000 clones listed, more than 70% were seen once. As to this clone: Its antigen is currently unknown.

The CDR3 consists of 13 residues. The chain links TRBV7-5 to TRBJ1-5. TRBV7-5 is a known pseudogene. Material: peripheral blood, obtained on day 0 of AZD1222 vaccination. This TCR came from an adult in good health. In DNA form, the CDR3 reads TGTGTCAGAAGCTTAGCGGAAAATCAGCCCCAGCATTTT. It encodes CVRSLAENQPQHF.